A single sample is the source of the 25 T cell receptor beta chains below, sequenced in a study of post-analysis software for immune sequencing data. Presence of unique molecular identifiers characterized the TCR beta cDNA libraries. TCRdb independently ran MiXCR on the PCR reads; one entry per CDR3 protein. This sample carries approximately 730,000 distinct CDR3 sequences, 46% of them seen once, and the ten largest clones take over 4.5%. Broader study findings: Elevated frequency relative to controls characterized roughly five TRBV segments in patients, TRBV5-6, TRBV5-1 and TRBV20-1 among them.

For these receptors, no antigen is known. Input material: blood. The source is a girl aged 10 to 17 with multiple sclerosis.

The J gene is TRBJ1-2, the V gene TRBV6-5, with TRBD1 as a possible D gene (5 bases). Germline V CDR1 and CDR2: MNHEY, SVGAGI. Trimming cost V 11 bases and J 7 bases, with 23 bases left between them. The CDR3 runs to 14 residues. The CDR3 DNA is TGTGCCCACCAAAAAGCAGGGTCATCGGCTGGCTACACCTTC. Translation gives CAHQKAGSSAGYTF.

There are a few counts of this clonotype. The J gene is TRBJ2-7, the V gene TRBV28; 8 positions match TRBD2. Germline V gene data show CDR1 as MDHEN and CDR2 as SYDVKM. This CDR3 has 17 residues. The junction had 18 bases not matched to a gene; V was cut back by 6 bases and J by 5 bases. The CDR3 protein is CASRRPGLAGALDEQYF. The CDR3 DNA follows: TGTGCCAGCAGACGCCCCGGGCTAGCGGGCGCTCTTGACGAGCAGTACTTC.

This clonotype appeared a few times. The chain carries TRBV20-1 and TRBJ2-4; no clear D. Germline lookup yields CDR1 DFQATT and CDR2 SNEGSKA (reference sequence). V was trimmed by 6 bases and J by 1 base, leaving 13 bases between them. This CDR3 contains 14 residues. The CDR3 loop is CSAPGPYAKNIQYF. CDR3 in DNA: TGCAGTGCACCTGGACCTTATGCCAAAAACATTCAGTACTTC.

The genes are TRBV15 and TRBJ2-1; D possibly matches TRBD1 or TRBD2 (5 bases each). V was trimmed by 0 bases and J by 3 bases, leaving 18 bases between them. The germline V gene encodes CDR1 LNHNV and CDR2 YYDKDF (reference sequence). The CDR3 runs 18 residues. DNA for the CDR3: TGTGCCACCAGCAGAGATAGTTCGGGACGCCTAAACTACAATGAGCAGTTCTTC. This gives the protein CATSRDSSGRLNYNEQFF.

The V gene is TRBV7-8, the J gene TRBJ2-3, with D possibly called TRBD1 or TRBD2 (6 bases each). Per germline, CDR1 SGHVS and CDR2 FQNEAQ. The CDR3 length is 17 residues. V was shortened by 5 bases and J by 1 base, with 19 bases between the two germline ends. In DNA, the CDR3 is TGTGCCAGCAGCCCGAGACGGGGGCATGGGGGCACAGATACGCAGTATTTT. This translates into CASSPRRGHGGTDTQYF.

The genes are TRBV27 and TRBJ1-2, with D possibly being TRBD1 (5 bases). The V and J ends lost 8 bases and 8 bases respectively, with 27 bases between them. The CDR3 extends over 16 amino acids. Germline V gene data show CDR1 as MNHEY and CDR2 as SMNVEV (reference sequence). The CDR3 DNA sequence: TGTGCCAGCTCCCCGGGGACCGAACCCCTATTTGCCGGCTACACCTTC. Translation: CASSPGTEPLFAGYTF.

This sequence joins TRBV29-1 and TRBJ2-5; 10 bases are shared with TRBD2. The J segment lost 5 bases and the V segment lost 6 bases, leaving 12 bases of the junction unmatched. The CDR3 contains 15 residues. Germline V CDR1 and CDR2: SQVTM, ANQGSEA. The CDR3 DNA reads as TGCAGCGTATCCGGGGGGTTAGCGGGAGGTGAGACCCAGTACTTC. Residues: CSVSGGLAGGETQYF.

Only one count was recorded for this clonotype. The rearrangement joins TRBV27 to TRBJ2-1; tentative D call: TRBD1 (6 bases). In germline, CDR1 is MNHEY, CDR2 SMNVEV (reference sequence). CDR3 size: 16 residues. The germline V and J ends were trimmed by 6 bases and 1 base, with 16 bases remaining between them. The CDR3 loop reads CASSRGGGQSYNEQFF. CDR3 bases: TGTGCCAGCAGCCGTGGGGGCGGTCAATCCTACAATGAGCAGTTCTTC.

The sample holds a few counts of this clonotype. The J gene is TRBJ2-1, the V gene TRBV20-1, with 14 bases that match TRBD2. Per germline, CDR1 DFQATT and CDR2 SNEGSKA (reference sequence). With V trimmed by 5 bases and J by 8 bases, 8 bases remained unmatched. The CDR3 length is 15 residues. CDR3 bases: TGCAGTGCTCCAGCCGGGACTAGCGGGAGCGATGAGCAGTTCTTC. This gives the protein CSAPAGTSGSDEQFF.

Regarding this clonotype: Relative to the germline gene, one junction end is altered; a read error may explain this. This chain joins TRBV13 and TRBJ2-3; the D gene is possibly TRBD1 (5 bases). Germline V lookup: CDR1 PRHDT, CDR2 FYEKMQ (reference sequence). The CDR3 is 16 residues long. The CDR3 protein is CASSLGPGRETDTQYF. In DNA form, the CDR3 reads TGTGCCAGTAGCTTAGGCCCCGGCAGGGAAACAGATACGCAGTATTTT. Full variable domain (missing parts from reference TRBV13 and TRBJ2-3): AAGVIQSPRHLIKEKRETATLKCYPIPRHDTVYWYQQGPGQDPQFLISFYEKMQSDKGSIPDRFSAQQFSDYHSELNMSSLELGDSALYFCASSLGPGRETDTQYFGPGTRLTVL.

This chain uses TRBV12-3 or TRBV12-4 with TRBJ2-1; 10 nucleotides line up with TRBD2. This CDR3 region has 18 residues. Unmatched junction bases numbered 18, after V lost 8 bases and J lost 5 bases. The CDR3 sequence: CASRSALAGAPLHNEQFF. The CDR3 nucleotides read TGTGCCAGCCGAAGTGCCCTAGCGGGAGCCCCCTTGCACAATGAGCAGTTCTTC.

This clonotype was seen once. The chain couples TRBV12-3 or TRBV12-4 to TRBJ1-6, with TRBD1 matching 7 bases. This CDR3 comprises 15 residues. V lost 3 bases, J lost 9 bases, and 8 bases stayed unmatched. The CDR3 spells CASSFAEGGVSPLHF. The CDR3 nucleotides are TGTGCCAGCAGTTTTGCGGAAGGGGGCGTTTCACCCCTCCACTTT.

This chain links TRBV7-9 with TRBJ2-1, with 11 bases fitting TRBD2. The CDR3 consists of 16 residues. V dropped 6 bases and J dropped 10; count of bases not matched to a gene: 14. CDR1 is SEHNR and CDR2 is FQNEAQ in the germline V gene (reference sequence). CDR3 amino acids: CASRGIGTSGWNEQFF. CDR3 nucleotide sequence: TGTGCCAGCAGGGGCATCGGGACTAGCGGCTGGAACGAGCAGTTCTTC.

The chain employs TRBV6-5 and TRBJ2-3; D gene uncertain. Germline assignment: CDR1 MNHEY and CDR2 SVGAGI. The CDR3 runs 15 residues. Trimming shortened V by 6 bases and J by 1 base, and 14 bases separated the two germline ends. CDR3 nucleotides: TGTGCCAGCAGACCCGAGGATCCGGGCACAGATACGCAGTATTTT. It is translated as CASRPEDPGTDTQYF.

The CDR3 spells CASSFLLADTHTEAFF. The DNA of the CDR3 is TGTGCCAGCAGTTTTTTGCTTGCGGACACCCACACTGAAGCTTTCTTT. The chain uses TRBV12-3 or TRBV12-4 and TRBJ1-1; TRBD1 might be the D (5 bases). V gave up 3 bases and J gave up 3 bases, with 17 bases separating them. The CDR3 is made up of 16 amino acids.

V and J are TRBV6-6 and TRBJ2-7, with TRBD1 matching over 8 bases. The CDR3 totals 15 residues. With V trimmed by 8 bases and J by 0 bases, 9 bases remained unmatched. Germline CDR1 MNHNY, CDR2 SVGAGI (reference sequence). In DNA form, the CDR3 reads TGTGCCAGCGGGGGGACAGGCGAAAGCTCCTACGAGCAGTACTTC. Translating it yields CASGGTGESSYEQYF.

This chain joins TRBV27 and TRBJ1-6; D may be TRBD1 (6 bases). V lost 0 bases and J 10 bases, leaving 10 bases between the germline ends. The CDR3 sequence is 14 residues long. Germline CDR1 reads MNHEY; CDR2 reads SMNVEV (reference sequence). In nucleotides, the CDR3 is TGTGCCAGCAGTTTATCCCAGGGGCCGTCACCCCTCCACTTT. The encoded protein is CASSLSQGPSPLHF.

The rearrangement uses TRBV12-3 or TRBV12-4 and TRBJ1-4; 7 positions match TRBD1. CDR3 length: 14 amino acids. V trimming: 3 bases; J trimming: 8 bases; junction bases outside the gene matches: 6. In nucleotides, the CDR3 is TGTGCCAGCAGTTTTCAGGGGGTAGGGGAAAAACTGTTTTTT. Residues: CASSFQGVGEKLFF.

V usage is TRBV5-1 and J usage is TRBJ2-5, with a weak D call TRBD1 (6 bases). V gave up 1 base and J gave up 5 bases, with 12 bases separating them. CDR1 is SGHRS and CDR2 is YFSETQ in the germline V gene. CDR3 length: 14 residues. This chain's CDR3 is CASSLQGPWETQYF. CDR3 nucleotide sequence: TGCGCCAGCAGCTTGCAGGGGCCCTGGGAGACCCAGTACTTC.

V usage is TRBV18 and J usage is TRBJ1-1; D gene uncertain. The CDR3 extends over 15 amino acids. Trimming cost V 3 bases and J 2 bases, with 13 bases left between them. Germline V gives CDR1 KGHSH, CDR2 LQKENI. This CDR3 reads CASSPTEVGNTEAFF. CDR3 coding DNA: TGTGCCAGCTCACCCACGGAGGTCGGCAACACTGAAGCTTTCTTT.

This clonotype has only a few counts. The chain combines TRBV7-3 with TRBJ2-3, with D uncertain. Germline CDR1 is SGHTA and CDR2 is FQGTGA. The CDR3 runs to 12 residues. Trimming cost V 8 bases and J 2 bases, with 8 bases left between them. CDR3 coding DNA: TGTGCCAGCGGCGGATACACAGATACGCAGTATTTT. As protein: CASGGYTDTQYF.

This chain links TRBV27 with TRBJ2-7; TRBD1 might be the D (6 bases). V dropped 3 bases and J dropped 6 bases, with 15 bases sitting between them. Germline loops: CDR1 MNHEY, CDR2 SMNVEV (reference sequence). The CDR3 is made up of 14 amino acids. CDR3 sequence reads: CASSFLPGVREQYF. The CDR3 DNA reads TGTGCCAGCAGTTTCCTCCCAGGGGTCCGCGAGCAGTACTTC.

This rearrangement joins TRBV20-1 to TRBJ2-4, with 13 positions matching TRBD2. Losses at the gene ends were 6 bases for V and 7 bases for J; bases not matched to a gene: 9. Germline V gene lookup returns CDR1 DFQATT and CDR2 SNEGSKA (reference sequence). The CDR3 sequence is 15 residues long. The CDR3 spells CSATGTSGKINIQYF. CDR3 DNA: TGCAGTGCAACCGGGACTAGCGGGAAAATTAACATTCAGTACTTC.

The chain links TRBV27 to TRBJ2-4; 7 positions match TRBD2. The DNA matches TRBJ2-7 better at its end, which makes the J call doubtful. CDR1 is MNHEY, CDR2 SMNVEV, per germline (reference sequence). This CDR3 has 14 amino acids. CDR3: CASSLFGGGYEQYF. CDR3 nucleotides: TGTGCCAGCAGTTTATTTGGGGGGGGGTACGAGCAGTACTTC.

The chain has TRBV6-1 and TRBJ2-7; D could derive from TRBD1 or TRBD2 (5 bases each). Germline V gene lookup returns CDR1 MNHNS and CDR2 SASEGT. This CDR3 is built from 17 residues. Trimming cost V 0 bases and J 1 base, with 16 bases left between them. The CDR3 loop reads CASSEAPGTAESYEQYF. The CDR3 nucleotides read TGTGCCAGCAGTGAAGCCCCAGGGACCGCAGAATCCTACGAGCAGTACTTC.